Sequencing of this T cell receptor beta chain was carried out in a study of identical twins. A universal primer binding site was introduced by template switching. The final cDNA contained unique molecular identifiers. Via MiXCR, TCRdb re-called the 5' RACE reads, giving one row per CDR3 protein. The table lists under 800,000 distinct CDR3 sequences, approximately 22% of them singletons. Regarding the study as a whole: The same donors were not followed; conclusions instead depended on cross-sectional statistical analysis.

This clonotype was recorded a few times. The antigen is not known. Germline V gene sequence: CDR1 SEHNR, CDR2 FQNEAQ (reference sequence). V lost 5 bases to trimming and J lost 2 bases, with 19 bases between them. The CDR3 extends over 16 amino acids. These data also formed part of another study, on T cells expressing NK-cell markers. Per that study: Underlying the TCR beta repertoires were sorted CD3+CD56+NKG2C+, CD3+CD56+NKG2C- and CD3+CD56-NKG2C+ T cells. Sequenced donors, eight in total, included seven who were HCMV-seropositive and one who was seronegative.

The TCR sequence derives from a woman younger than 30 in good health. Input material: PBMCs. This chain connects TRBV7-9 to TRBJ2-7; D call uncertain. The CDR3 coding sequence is TGTGCCAGCAGCCATACTATGTGGGGAACCACCTACGAGCAGTACTTC. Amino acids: CASSHTMWGTTYEQYF. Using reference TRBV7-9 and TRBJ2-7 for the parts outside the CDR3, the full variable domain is DTGVSQNPRHKITKRGQNVTFRCDPISEHNRLYWYRQTLGQGPEFLTYFQNEAQLEKSRLLSDRFSAERPKGSFSTLEIQRTEQGDSAMYLCASSHTMWGTTYEQYFGPGTRLTVT.